In its sample, the clone carrying this TCR beta chain was seen a few times. This sample was taken from a study of blood T cells in healthy people across ages. The CDR3 runs 13 residues. The germline V gene has CDR1 DFQATT and CDR2 SNEGSKA (reference sequence). Next came a second PCR, run for roughly 6 to 11 cycles, which used a sample-barcoded 5' primer along with a J-beta primer mix. Using its own MiXCR run on the 5' RACE reads, TCRdb lists one record per CDR3 protein. The sample has more than 500,000 distinct CDR3 sequences, 25% to 35% seen once. This sample also belongs to another study, concerning T cells of mothers and their children. That report adds: Over 10 million reads per mother and some 3 million per child were obtained.

The source is a boy younger than 10 in good health. Sequenced material: blood. This sequence joins TRBV20-1 and TRBJ2-5; D assignment may be TRBD1 or TRBD2 (7 bases each). The end of the DNA is better explained by TRBJ2-7, so the J call may be wrong. As DNA, the CDR3 is TGCAGTGCTGCCAGGGGGGGCCGCTACGAGCAGTACTTC. Translated: CSAARGGRYEQYF.